Shown below are 32 T cell receptor beta chains from a single sample sequenced in a study of blood T cells in healthy people across ages. Sample-barcoded 5' priming and a J-beta primer mix drove a second PCR of roughly 6 to 12 cycles. TCRdb analysed the 5' RACE reads with MiXCR anew, one entry per CDR3 protein. The table has about a million distinct CDR3 sequences, roughly half seen once. The sample taken for sequencing was blood. The receptors stem from a woman aged 55 to 70 in good health.

CDR3 protein: CASSAGQGAHEEGTDTQYF. The CDR3 DNA is TGTGCCAGCAGCGCAGGACAGGGGGCGCATGAGGAAGGCACAGATACGCAGTATTTT. The gene calls are TRBV9 and TRBJ2-3; 11 bases are a match to TRBD1. The V gene end was trimmed by 3 bases and the J gene end by 1 base; junction bases not matched to a gene: 13. Germline CDR1 SGDLS, CDR2 YYNGEE. This CDR3 has 19 residues.

This chain uses TRBV28 with TRBJ2-7; 8 bases are a match to TRBD1. V was pared by 6 bases and J by 2 bases, with 6 bases of the junction left unmatched. The germline gives CDR1 MDHEN, CDR2 SYDVKM. The length of the CDR3 is 14 residues. The CDR3 here is CASRTGGVPYEQYF. CDR3 nucleotides: TGTGCCAGCAGAACAGGGGGAGTCCCCTACGAGCAGTACTTC.

CDR3 bases: TGTGCCAGCAGGCAGGTCCCTTTAGATGAGCAGTACTTC. Residues: CASRQVPLDEQYF. This chain uses TRBV2 with TRBJ2-5; D unresolved. Trimming shortened V by 6 bases and J by 11 bases, and 19 bases separated the two germline ends. Germline assignment: CDR1 SNHLY and CDR2 FYNNEI. CDR3 length equals 13 residues. The full variable domain, rest sourced from reference TRBV2 and TRBJ2-5, is EPEVTQTPSHQVTQMGQEVILRCVPISNHLYFYWYRQILGQKVEFLVSFYNNEISEKSEIFDDQFSVERPDGSNFTLKIRSTKLEDSAMYFCASRQVPLDEQYFGPGTRLLVL.

The V gene is TRBV12-3 or TRBV12-4, the J gene TRBJ1-5; TRBD1 matches 7 bases. J was trimmed by 4 bases and V by 5 bases; bases with no gene match: 8. This CDR3 spans 15 amino acids. CDR3 in amino acids: CASSPDRVGNQPQHF. The CDR3 DNA reads TGTGCCAGCAGTCCAGACAGGGTGGGGAATCAGCCCCAGCATTTT.

The rearrangement joins TRBV29-1 to TRBJ2-1, with D maybe TRBD1 (5 bases). With 6 bases removed from V and 3 bases from J, the gap between germline ends came to 18 bases. The CDR3 covers 15 residues. Germline loops: CDR1 SQVTM, CDR2 ANQGSEA. In nucleotides, the CDR3 is TGCAGCGTGCCAAGACAGAACATCCGCTACAATGAGCAGTTCTTC. Translating gives CSVPRQNIRYNEQFF.

In this sample, this clonotype turned up a few times. The V and J genes are TRBV21-1 and TRBJ2-4. The J call may be faulty, since TRBJ2-7 better matches the DNA end. TRBV21-1 is designated a pseudogene. The CDR3 runs 12 residues. The CDR3 DNA reads TGTGCCAGCAGAAGGGAAGATTACGAGCAGTACTTC. It translates to CASRREDYEQYF.

The rearrangement joins TRBV28 to TRBJ2-4; TRBD2 is a possible D gene (7 bases). The CDR3 totals 17 residues. Trimming cost V 4 bases and J 0 bases, with 16 bases left between them. Germline lookup yields CDR1 MDHEN and CDR2 SYDVKM. CDR3 coding DNA: TGTGCCAGCAGTTCGTTGGGGGGGGCCTTAGCCAAAAACATTCAGTACTTC. Residues: CASSSLGGALAKNIQYF.

This clonotype was observed a handful of times. CDR3 sequence: CASSPDRDEQFF. CDR3 DNA: TGTGCCAGCAGCCCCGACAGGGATGAGCAGTTCTTC. This chain uses TRBV7-9 with TRBJ2-1, with 7 bases that match TRBD1. Germline V lookup: CDR1 SEHNR, CDR2 FQNEAQ (reference sequence). The trim removed 5 bases at V and 8 bases at J, leaving 3 bases unmatched. CDR3 length: 12 amino acids.

The chain combines TRBV4-1 with TRBJ2-1; TRBD2 is a possible D gene (5 bases). The CDR3 totals 18 residues. Germline V gene lookup returns CDR1 MGHRA and CDR2 YSYEKL. Trimming pared 2 bases from V and 7 bases from J, leaving 24 bases between. The CDR3 DNA follows: TGCGCCAGCAGCCAAAGGGTTGAGGGTGCAAGAAAGGTAAATGAGCAGTTCTTC. Translated: CASSQRVEGARKVNEQFF.

The V gene is TRBV7-2, the J gene TRBJ1-2, with a tentative D call TRBD1 (5 bases). This CDR3 has 17 residues. V dropped 4 bases and J dropped 6 bases, with 24 bases sitting between them. Looked up from germline, CDR1 is SGHTA and CDR2 is FQGNSA. The CDR3 region is CASSSRDYAARVHGYTF. The DNA of the CDR3 is TGTGCCAGCAGCTCCCGGGACTACGCGGCCCGGGTTCATGGCTACACCTTC.

This chain joins TRBV21-1 and TRBJ2-5; the table gives TRBD1 as D, unverified against the DNA. The J call may not be correct, given that the DNA end is closer to TRBJ2-7. TRBV21-1 represents a pseudogene. The CDR3 spans 15 residues. The CDR3: CASSKVRDRPYEQYF. The CDR3 DNA reads as TGTGCCAGCAGCAAAGTTCGGGACAGACCTTACGAGCAGTACTTC.

The rearrangement joins TRBV20-1 to TRBJ1-4; possible D gene TRBD1, 6 bases. Trimming pared 6 bases from V and 3 bases from J, leaving 17 bases between. The germline gives CDR1 DFQATT, CDR2 SNEGSKA (reference sequence). The CDR3 contains 15 residues. This CDR3 is CSAGGGRTANEKLFF. As DNA, the CDR3 is TGCAGTGCCGGAGGGGGTAGGACGGCTAATGAAAAACTGTTTTTT.

The chain has TRBV9 and TRBJ2-3; 7 nucleotides align to TRBD2. The CDR3 totals 16 residues. Germline-derived CDR1 and CDR2 are SGDLS and YYNGEE. The V and J ends lost 0 bases and 3 bases, in that order; junction bases with no gene match: 7. In DNA, the CDR3 is TGTGCCAGCAGCGTAGGTGGCGGGAGATCGACAGATACGCAGTATTTT. It encodes CASSVGGGRSTDTQYF.

In this sample, this clonotype turned up a few times. The chain recombines TRBV5-1 with TRBJ2-7; D is ambiguous. CDR1 is SGHRS, CDR2 YFSETQ, per germline. The CDR3 covers 15 residues. Trimming removed 1 base from V and 2 bases from J, with 13 bases in between. The CDR3 DNA follows: TGCGCCAGCAGCTTGTGGCCGGCTAAAACCTACGAGCAGTACTTC. Protein product: CASSLWPAKTYEQYF.

As concerns this clonotype: The germline gene is not matched at one end of the junction; a read error may be the cause. V is TRBV4-3 and J is TRBJ2-7; possibly TRBD2 for D (5 bases). CDR3 length: 13 residues. CDR1 and CDR2 from the germline V gene are LGHNA and YSLEER. CDR3 nucleotide sequence: TGCGCCAGCAGCCACCTCGAGGGAGTCGAGCAGTCCTTC. Protein product: CASSHLEGVEQSF.

This chain joins TRBV25-1 and TRBJ2-7; possibly TRBD1 or TRBD2 for D (5 bases each). This CDR3 region has 15 residues. V lost 2 bases and J 5 bases, leaving 16 bases between the germline ends. Germline CDR1 reads MGHDK; CDR2 reads SYGVNS. DNA of the CDR3: TGTGCCAGCAGTGAAGGGGGATGGGGGAGAAACGAGCAGTACTTC. As protein: CASSEGGWGRNEQYF.

For this clonotype: A read error is possible here, since a much larger clone lies one base away. The CDR3 region is CASSETGAGVVTDTQYF. As DNA, the CDR3 is TGTGCCAGCAGTGAAACTGGGGCAGGGGTGGTTACAGATACGCAGTATTTT. The chain employs TRBV6-1 and TRBJ2-3; weak D call: TRBD1 (6 bases). V lost 2 bases, J lost 3 bases, and 18 bases lay in between. Germline V gene data show CDR1 as MNHNS and CDR2 as SASEGT. CDR3 length: 17 residues.

The rearrangement joins TRBV20-1 to TRBJ2-7, with D uncertain. In germline, CDR1 is DFQATT, CDR2 SNEGSKA (reference sequence). The CDR3 is 14 amino acids. Trimming took 6 bases from V and 6 from J, leaving 21 bases between them. The CDR3 DNA sequence: TGCAGTGCCGAGCCCCCTCCATCAAGTGGCGAGCAGTACTTC. The encoded protein is CSAEPPPSSGEQYF.

This chain connects TRBV18 to TRBJ2-4; 7 nucleotides match TRBD1. The CDR3 has 16 residues. V lost 2 bases and J lost 7; bases outside the gene matches: 11. CDR1 is KGHSH, CDR2 LQKENI, per germline. In nucleotides, the CDR3 is TGTGCCAGCTCACCAATAGGGGGCGTAGACCCTAACATTCAGTACTTC. It yields the protein CASSPIGGVDPNIQYF.

The CDR3 loop is CASSYLPDSGYTF. CDR3 DNA: TGTGCCAGCAGTTACCTTCCTGACTCTGGCTACACCTTC. The rearrangement uses TRBV6-2 or TRBV6-3 and TRBJ1-2, with D hard to call. Germline-derived CDR1 and CDR2 are MNHEY and SVGEGT. Trimming removed 2 bases from V and 7 bases from J, with 11 bases in between. The CDR3 loop spans 13 amino acids.

The chain links TRBV20-1 to TRBJ1-1; D is perhaps TRBD1 (6 bases). Trimming cost V 6 bases and J 3 bases, with 14 bases left between them. The CDR3 runs 13 residues. Looked up from germline, CDR1 is DFQATT and CDR2 is SNEGSKA (reference sequence). CDR3 bases: TGCAGTGCCGCAGGGGCTGGGGACACTGAAGCTTTCTTT. Its protein is CSAAGAGDTEAFF.

This clonotype was picked up one time. The chain couples TRBV9 to TRBJ2-6; D not resolved. Germline V gene data show CDR1 as SGDLS and CDR2 as YYNGEE. This CDR3 has 16 amino acids. V dropped 0 bases and J dropped 1 base, with 8 bases sitting between them. For the CDR3, the DNA is TGTGCCAGCAGCGTAGTTTCCGGGTCTGGGGCCAACGTCCTGACTTTC. As protein: CASSVVSGSGANVLTF.

CDR3: CASSYTGAIEQYF. The CDR3 nucleotides read TGTGCCAGCAGTTATACAGGGGCCATCGAGCAGTACTTC. V gene TRBV6-2 or TRBV6-3 combines with J gene TRBJ2-7, with 7 nucleotides matching TRBD1. The CDR3 has 13 residues. V lost 3 bases to trimming and J lost 6 bases; unmatched junction nucleotides: 5. Per germline, CDR1 MNHEY and CDR2 SVGEGT.

The rearrangement joins TRBV13 to TRBJ1-4; a weak D match, TRBD1 (5 bases). V was pared by 4 bases and J by 2 bases, with 11 bases between. The CDR3 extends over 15 amino acids. Germline CDR1 reads PRHDT; CDR2 reads FYEKMQ (reference sequence). This chain's CDR3 is CASSSGDSTNEKLFF. The DNA for the CDR3 is TGTGCCAGCAGCTCGGGGGATTCGACTAATGAAAAACTGTTTTTT.

This clonotype was picked up a small number of times. The gene calls are TRBV7-9 and TRBJ2-2; no reliable D call. The germline gives CDR1 SEHNR, CDR2 FQNEAQ (reference sequence). The V end was cut by 5 bases, the J end by 0 bases, with 10 bases between. This CDR3 comprises 15 residues. CDR3 in DNA: TGTGCCAGCAGCCTGACAACTTCGAACACCGGGGAGCTGTTTTTT. Amino acid sequence: CASSLTTSNTGELFF.

The rearrangement links TRBV7-9 to TRBJ2-7; 9 bases agree with TRBD1. Per germline, CDR1 SEHNR and CDR2 FQNEAQ (reference sequence). J gave up 7 bases and V 5 bases, and 15 bases lay outside the gene matches. The CDR3 contains 16 residues. CDR3 bases: TGTGCCAGCAGCAAAATACCGGGACAGGGTGTTTCTGAGCAGTACTTC. Amino acids: CASSKIPGQGVSEQYF.

The V gene is TRBV6-2 or TRBV6-3, the J gene TRBJ2-1, with a possible D match to TRBD1 (6 bases). This CDR3 has 15 residues. Germline CDR1 MNHEY, CDR2 SVGEGT. The V end was cut by 5 bases, the J end by 6 bases, with 17 bases between. Here the CDR3 reads CASSPTLHRVNEQFF. The CDR3 region has the DNA TGTGCCAGCAGTCCTACACTACACAGGGTCAATGAGCAGTTCTTC.

The chain links TRBV11-1 to TRBJ2-1; no clear D gene. The germline V gene encodes CDR1 SGHAT and CDR2 FQDESV (reference sequence). Trimming left V 2 bases short and J 0 bases short, with 17 bases between. CDR3 length: 18 residues. The CDR3 DNA sequence: TGTGCCAGCAGCTTATCCTCGTTTCTGCTCCTCTCCTACAATGAGCAGTTCTTC. It yields the protein CASSLSSFLLLSYNEQFF.

This clonotype appeared a few times. The chain joins TRBV14 to TRBJ1-2; D is undetermined. CDR3 length: 14 residues. V was cut by 3 bases and J by 0 bases, with 8 bases left in between. Germline V CDR1 and CDR2: SGHDN, FVKESK. The CDR3 is CASSHPGANYGYTF. The CDR3 nucleotides are TGTGCCAGCAGCCATCCAGGAGCTAACTATGGCTACACCTTC.

The J gene is TRBJ2-1, the V gene TRBV7-9, with a weak D call TRBD2 (6 bases). The CDR3 length is 15 residues. The V and J ends lost 5 bases and 1 base respectively, with 12 bases between them. Germline-derived CDR1 and CDR2 are SEHNR and FQNEAQ (reference sequence). In DNA, the CDR3 is TGTGCCAGCAGCGAAACGGGAGTTTCCTACAATGAGCAGTTCTTC. Its protein product is CASSETGVSYNEQFF.

In this sample, this clonotype turned up many times. The V call is TRBV27, the J call TRBJ2-7, with D possibly being TRBD1 or TRBD2 (5 bases each). The germline V gene has CDR1 MNHEY and CDR2 SMNVEV (reference sequence). The CDR3 runs 15 residues. V shed 5 bases and J shed 2 bases, with 16 bases lying between them. CDR3 region: CASSPPGTDAYEQYF. The CDR3 nucleotides are TGTGCCAGCAGTCCCCCCGGGACGGATGCCTACGAGCAGTACTTC.

This clonotype was observed many times. This chain connects TRBV6-6 to TRBJ2-7; a possible D gene is TRBD2 (6 bases). There are 15 residues in the CDR3. CDR1 is MNHNY, CDR2 SVGAGI, per germline (reference sequence). The V end lost 5 bases, the J end lost 2 bases, and 16 bases lay between the germline ends. The CDR3 loop is CASSTRTSSPYEQYF. The CDR3 nucleotides are TGTGCCAGCAGTACGCGAACTAGCAGCCCCTACGAGCAGTACTTC.